These T cell receptor beta chains were read from a single sample in a study of control samples from healthy donors and cancer patients. Here immunoSEQ multiplex PCR was the method, and the copy in TCRdb shows in-frame clones only, minus some. The table lists 90,000 to 150,000 clones, roughly 90% of them singletons. The specimen sequenced was blood. These receptors were collected from a woman aged 18-29 years in good health. Each CDR3 is given with its conserved first and last residue. The order of the fields is CDR3 protein, CDR3 DNA, J gene, clone size, D gene, V gene. The D gene is left open where the match is weak. Not every row has a clone size; where given, it reads once, few, many or a size class.

CDR3: CASSELAGASPRTDTQYF; DNA: TGTGCCAGCAGCGAACTAGCGGGAGCCTCCCCTCGCACAGATACGCAGTATTTT; J: TRBJ2-3; size: .; D: TRBD2; V: TRBV5-4
CDR3: CASSLAGDYNEQFF; DNA: TGTGCCAGCAGTTTAGCGGGGGACTACAATGAGCAGTTCTTC; J: TRBJ2-1; size: .; D: TRBD2; V: TRBV27
CDR3: CASSYRTEETQYF; DNA: TGTGCCAGCAGCTATAGGACGGAAGAGACCCAGTACTTC; J: TRBJ2-5; size: .; D: .; V: TRBV12-3/TRBV12-4
CDR3: CATSRTTSYEQYF; DNA: TGTGCCACCAGCCGCACTACTTCCTACGAGCAGTACTTC; J: TRBJ2-7; size: .; D: .; V: TRBV15
CDR3: CASSIRTHRILTGELFF; DNA: TGTGCCAGTAGTATTAGAACACACAGAATCCTCACCGGGGAGCTGTTTTTT; J: TRBJ2-2; size: .; D: .; V: TRBV19
CDR3: CASSIKAGVPNEQFF; DNA: TGTGCCAGTAGTATAAAAGCGGGAGTTCCCAATGAGCAGTTCTTC; J: TRBJ2-1; size: .; D: TRBD2; V: TRBV19
CDR3: CAWTRGSFDEQYF; DNA: TGTGCCTGGACGAGGGGAAGCTTCGACGAGCAGTACTTC; J: TRBJ2-7; size: .; D: .; V: TRBV30
CDR3: CASSLRYQNTEAFF; DNA: TGTGCCAGCAGCTTAAGGTACCAGAACACTGAAGCTTTCTTT; J: TRBJ1-1; size: .; D: .; V: TRBV5-6
CDR3: CASSIGGWGQPQHF; DNA: TGTGCCAGTAGTATTGGGGGTTGGGGTCAGCCCCAGCATTTT; J: TRBJ1-5; size: .; D: .; V: TRBV19
CDR3: CASSPPGRVAEAFF; DNA: TGTGCCAGCAGCCCCCCCGGTCGAGTCGCTGAAGCTTTCTTT; J: TRBJ1-1; size: .; D: .; V: TRBV6-5
CDR3: CASSYRETQYF; DNA: TGTGCCAGCAGTTACCGGGAGACCCAGTACTTC; J: TRBJ2-5; size: once; D: .; V: TRBV6-5
CDR3: CAWSSRSYSYNEQFF; DNA: TGTGCCTGGAGTTCTAGGTCATACTCCTACAATGAGCAGTTCTTC; J: TRBJ2-1; size: .; D: .; V: TRBV30
CDR3: CASRGGRVYNEQFF; DNA: TGTGCCAGCAGGGGGGGGCGGGTCTACAATGAGCAGTTCTTC; J: TRBJ2-1; size: .; D: .; V: TRBV27
CDR3: CASSRLDQGQKNGYTF; DNA: TGTGCCAGCAGTCGACTCGACCAGGGACAGAAAAATGGCTACACCTTC; J: TRBJ1-2; size: .; D: TRBD1; V: TRBV27
CDR3: CASSLGNEAFF; DNA: TGCGCCAGCAGCTTGGGTAATGAAGCTTTCTTT; J: TRBJ1-1; size: .; D: .; V: TRBV5-1
CDR3: CASSSGTPNTGELFF; DNA: TGTGCCAGCAGTTCAGGGACCCCGAACACCGGGGAGCTGTTTTTT; J: TRBJ2-2; size: .; D: .; V: TRBV11-3
CDR3: CASSLRGTEAFF; DNA: TGTGCCAGCAGCTTGAGGGGCACTGAAGCTTTCTTT; J: TRBJ1-1; size: .; D: .; V: TRBV13
CDR3: CASSLVRGSTDTQYF; DNA: TGTGCCAGCAGCTTAGTCAGGGGCAGCACAGATACGCAGTATTTT; J: TRBJ2-3; size: .; D: .; V: TRBV7-2
CDR3: CASTRTGLHGYTF; DNA: TGTGCCAGTACCAGGACAGGGCTCCATGGCTACACCTTC; J: TRBJ1-2; size: once; D: TRBD1; V: TRBV19
CDR3: CASTTIPGGGPDTQYF; DNA: TGCGCCAGCACCACGATTCCTGGCGGGGGGCCAGATACGCAGTATTTT; J: TRBJ2-3; size: .; D: TRBD2; V: TRBV5-1
CDR3: CAISESSGGGGTEAFF; DNA: TGTGCCATCAGTGAGTCATCTGGGGGAGGGGGCACTGAAGCTTTCTTT; J: TRBJ1-1; size: .; D: .; V: TRBV10-3
CDR3: CASSVGDRLNQPQHF; DNA: TGTGCCAGCAGCGTAGGGGACAGGCTCAATCAGCCCCAGCATTTT; J: TRBJ1-5; size: .; D: TRBD1; V: TRBV9
CDR3: CASSLARTPDEQYF; DNA: TGTGCCAGCAGCTTAGCAAGGACACCGGACGAGCAGTACTTC; J: TRBJ2-7; size: .; D: .; V: TRBV7-2
CDR3: CASSQDSMSPYGYTF; DNA: TGTGCCAGCAGCCAAGACAGTATGAGCCCATATGGCTACACCTTC; J: TRBJ1-2; size: .; D: .; V: TRBV4-2
CDR3: CASSLGDPNTGELFF; DNA: TGCGCCAGCAGCTTGGGGGACCCGAACACCGGGGAGCTGTTTTTT; J: TRBJ2-2; size: .; D: .; V: TRBV5-1
CDR3: CASSQDSYTQYF; DNA: TGTGCCAGCAGCCAAGACTCCTATACGCAGTATTTT; J: TRBJ2-3; size: .; D: .; V: TRBV14
CDR3: CSASDRGQEKLFF; DNA: TGCAGCGCATCGGACAGGGGGCAAGAAAAACTGTTTTTT; J: TRBJ1-4; size: .; D: TRBD1; V: TRBV29-1
CDR3: CASSLYGTGEGAPLHF; DNA: TGTGCCAGCAGTTTATACGGGACAGGGGAAGGAGCACCCCTCCACTTT; J: TRBJ1-6; size: .; D: TRBD1; V: TRBV27
CDR3: CASSERVSTFF; DNA: TGTGCCAGCAGTGAACGAGTCAGTACGTTCTTC; J: TRBJ2-1; size: .; D: .; V: TRBV2
CDR3: CASSSGQGRNTEAFF; DNA: TGTGCCAGCAGCTCTGGACAGGGGAGGAACACTGAAGCTTTCTTT; J: TRBJ1-1; size: .; D: TRBD1; V: TRBV7-9
CDR3: CASSLALRDGPQGEQFF; DNA: TGTGCCAGCAGCTTAGCCCTCCGGGACGGTCCACAGGGCGAGCAGTTCTTC; J: TRBJ2-1; size: .; D: .; V: TRBV7-6
CDR3: CASSTNLFGGTTMTTEKLFF; DNA: TGTGCCAGCAGCACTAACTTATTCGGTGGGACAACAATGACGACAGAAAAACTGTTTTTT; J: TRBJ1-4; size: .; D: .; V: TRBV28
CDR3: CASKIDRRLNTEAFF; DNA: TGTGCCAGTAAAATCGACAGGAGATTGAACACTGAAGCTTTCTTT; J: TRBJ1-1; size: .; D: .; V: TRBV27
CDR3: CASSTGVWGEAFF; DNA: TGTGCCAGCAGTACAGGGGTATGGGGTGAAGCTTTCTTT; J: TRBJ1-1; size: .; D: TRBD1; V: TRBV12-3/TRBV12-4
CDR3: CASSVFSMGADTQYF; DNA: TGTGCCAGCAGCGTATTCAGTATGGGGGCAGATACGCAGTATTTT; J: TRBJ2-3; size: once; D: .; V: TRBV9
CDR3: CASSPTDTGELFF; DNA: TGTGCCAGCAGTCCGACAGACACCGGGGAGCTGTTTTTT; J: TRBJ2-2; size: .; D: .; V: TRBV6-2/TRBV6-3
CDR3: CASSSQIRIAGGPHEQYF; DNA: TGTGCCAGCAGCTCGCAGATCCGCATAGCGGGGGGGCCCCACGAGCAGTACTTC; J: TRBJ2-7; size: .; D: TRBD2; V: TRBV5-5
CDR3: CASSPGTGSYEQYF; DNA: TGCGCCAGCAGCCCCGGGACAGGGTCCTACGAGCAGTACTTC; J: TRBJ2-7; size: .; D: TRBD1; V: TRBV5-1
CDR3: CASSRGGTTNYGYTF; DNA: TGTGCCAGCAGCCGAGGAGGGACAACTAACTATGGCTACACCTTC; J: TRBJ1-2; size: few; D: .; V: TRBV14
CDR3: CASSYSTGGAGELFF; DNA: TGTGCCAGCAGTTACTCGACAGGAGGGGCCGGGGAGCTGTTTTTT; J: TRBJ2-2; size: .; D: .; V: TRBV6-5
CDR3: CASGITGELFF; DNA: TGTGCTAGTGGTATTACCGGGGAGCTGTTTTTT; J: TRBJ2-2; size: .; D: .; V: TRBV12-5
CDR3: CASSLGTFTYEQYF; DNA: TGTGCCAGCAGCCTGGGGACATTCACCTACGAGCAGTACTTC; J: TRBJ2-7; size: .; D: .; V: TRBV7-2
CDR3: CASSTGTGVPNYGYTF; DNA: TGTGCCAGCAGCACCGGCACAGGAGTTCCTAACTATGGCTACACCTTC; J: TRBJ1-2; size: .; D: .; V: TRBV5-6
CDR3: CASGLSRTGGETQYF; DNA: TGTGCTAGTGGTTTGTCGCGGACAGGGGGTGAGACCCAGTACTTC; J: TRBJ2-5; size: .; D: TRBD1; V: TRBV12-5
CDR3: CAWRGPDTQYF; DNA: TGTGCCTGGAGAGGCCCTGATACGCAGTATTTT; J: TRBJ2-3; size: .; D: .; V: TRBV30
CDR3: CATSREGSGIDEQFF; DNA: TGTGCCACCAGCAGAGAGGGCAGTGGGATCGATGAGCAGTTCTTC; J: TRBJ2-1; size: .; D: .; V: TRBV15
CDR3: CASSPPGVDYEQYF; DNA: TGTGCCAGCTCACCTCCAGGGGTAGACTACGAGCAGTACTTC; J: TRBJ2-7; size: few; D: .; V: TRBV18
CDR3: CASSQDSLAGSYNEQFF; DNA: TGCGCCAGCAGCCAAGATTCACTAGCGGGGAGCTACAATGAGCAGTTCTTC; J: TRBJ2-1; size: .; D: TRBD2; V: TRBV4-1
CDR3: CSARTVTYEQYF; DNA: TGCAGCGCTCGGACAGTTACCTACGAGCAGTACTTC; J: TRBJ2-7; size: .; D: .; V: TRBV29-1
CDR3: CASSLLRLAGGETQYF; DNA: TGTGCCAGCAGCTTATTACGGCTAGCGGGAGGAGAGACCCAGTACTTC; J: TRBJ2-5; size: .; D: TRBD2; V: TRBV7-2
CDR3: CASSLFDRTLAKNIQYF; DNA: TGTGCCAGCAGCCTGTTTGACAGAACTCTAGCCAAAAACATTCAGTACTTC; J: TRBJ2-4; size: .; D: .; V: TRBV5-6
CDR3: CASSPTDSEAYEQYF; DNA: TGTGCCAGCAGTCCCACTGACAGCGAGGCCTACGAGCAGTACTTC; J: TRBJ2-7; size: .; D: .; V: TRBV6-5
CDR3: CASSLGGDTEAFF; DNA: TGTGCCAGCAGCTTAGGGGGCGATACTGAAGCTTTCTTT; J: TRBJ1-1; size: .; D: .; V: TRBV7-9